The next 17 T cell receptor beta chains were all read from a single sample in a study of neurological immune-mediated disorders. Time point in this sample: longitudinal time-point 3. TCRdb reprocessed the 5' RACE reads via MiXCR and lists one record per CDR3 protein. The table has approximately 100,000 distinct CDR3 sequences, roughly 10% seen once. The sequenced material came from PBMCs. These receptors came from a female donor with HTLV-1-associated myelopathy (HAM/TSP).

Remarks on this clonotype: A much bigger clone sits one base away, suggesting this may be a read error. The CDR3 loop reads CANSLVTSTDTQYF. As DNA, the CDR3 is TGTGCCAACAGCTTAGTAACTAGCACAGATACGCAGTATTTT. This chain uses TRBV7-2 with TRBJ2-3, with D hard to call. The germline V gene has CDR1 SGHTA and CDR2 FQGNSA. This CDR3 is 14 amino acids long.

This clonotype was seen a few times. J is TRBJ1-5 and V is TRBV20-1, with D possibly matching TRBD1 (6 bases). The CDR3 is made up of 14 amino acids. The germline V gene encodes CDR1 DFQATT and CDR2 SNEGSKA (reference sequence). The germline V and J ends were trimmed by 2 bases and 1 base, with 9 bases remaining between them. CDR3 loop: CSARFGQSNQPQHF. CDR3 nucleotide sequence: TGCAGTGCTAGATTTGGACAGAGCAATCAGCCCCAGCATTTT.

This clonotype was observed many times. The chain carries TRBV18 and TRBJ2-1; no definite D call. V gave up 6 bases and J gave up 6 bases, with 15 bases separating them. The CDR3 consists of 14 residues. Germline CDR1 and CDR2: KGHSH and LQKENI. The CDR3 loop reads CASSPGQPGNEQFF. The CDR3 region has the DNA TGTGCCAGCTCCCCCGGTCAGCCGGGCAATGAGCAGTTCTTC.

The chain combines TRBV20-1 with TRBJ2-7; TRBD1 matches at 10 bases. This CDR3 has 15 residues. Germline values: CDR1 DFQATT, CDR2 SNEGSKA (reference sequence). V shed 4 bases, J shed 5 bases, and the junction held 11 bases outside the gene matches. This CDR3 reads CSATVTGTGDHEQYF. Here the CDR3 DNA reads TGCAGTGCTACCGTTACTGGGACAGGGGACCACGAGCAGTACTTC.

This clonotype occurred many times. J is TRBJ2-3 and V is TRBV5-1; 12 bases are a match to TRBD2. The V gene end was trimmed by 3 bases and the J gene end by 6 bases; junction bases not matched to a gene: 2. The germline V gene has CDR1 SGHRS and CDR2 YFSETQ. The CDR3 length is 14 residues. The CDR3 DNA reads TGCGCCAGCAGCTCTAGCGGGGGGGCCGATACGCAGTATTTT. It specifies CASSSSGGADTQYF.

This clonotype was picked up many times. The J gene is TRBJ2-1, the V gene TRBV5-1; TRBD1 might be the D (5 bases). This CDR3 region has 18 residues. The V gene's germline CDR1 is SGHRS and CDR2 YFSETQ. Trimming removed 6 bases from V and 1 base from J, with 23 bases in between. The CDR3 coding sequence is TGCGCCAGCACGCCCAGCAGGGTTACCAGAGGTTCCTACAATGAGCAGTTCTTC. It is translated as CASTPSRVTRGSYNEQFF.

This clonotype was detected ten times or more. The chain couples TRBV20-1 to TRBJ1-1, with D perhaps matching TRBD1 (5 bases). The CDR3 loop spans 15 amino acids. Germline CDR1 DFQATT, CDR2 SNEGSKA (reference sequence). With 0 bases removed from V and 3 bases from J, the gap between germline ends came to 14 bases. The CDR3 is CSARDWARGDTEAFF. Here the CDR3 DNA reads TGCAGTGCTAGAGATTGGGCCCGGGGGGACACTGAAGCTTTCTTT.

In this sample, this clonotype turned up many times. V usage is TRBV24-1 and J usage is TRBJ2-3; D is ambiguous. Trimming shortened V by 7 bases and J by 8 bases, and 12 bases separated the two germline ends. The CDR3 length is 12 residues. CDR1 KGHDR and CDR2 SFDVKD come from the germline V gene. CDR3 region: CATSIPLGTQYF. CDR3 coding DNA: TGTGCCACCAGCATACCTCTAGGTACGCAGTATTTT.

In its sample, this clonotype was seen many times. The chain uses TRBV5-1 and TRBJ2-7; D is unclear. Trimming left V 0 bases short and J 2 bases short, with 9 bases between. The CDR3 totals 14 residues. Germline V gene lookup returns CDR1 SGHRS and CDR2 YFSETQ. CDR3 protein: CASSLVGQPYEQYF. The CDR3 DNA is TGCGCCAGCAGCTTGGTAGGGCAGCCCTACGAGCAGTACTTC. The full variable domain, in which reference TRBV5-1 and TRBJ2-7 provide the parts outside the CDR3, is KAGVTQTPRYLIKTRGQQVTLSCSPISGHRSVSWYQQTPGQGLQFLFEYFSETQRNKGNFPGRFSGRQFSNSRSEMNVSTLELGDSALYLCASSLVGQPYEQYFGPGTRLTVT.

This clonotype was observed at least ten times. The rearrangement uses TRBV6-1 and TRBJ1-5; 7 positions match TRBD1. The length of the CDR3 is 15 residues. Losses at the gene ends were 6 bases for V and 1 base for J; bases not matched to a gene: 6. Germline assignment: CDR1 MNHNS and CDR2 SASEGT. The CDR3 DNA sequence: TGTGCCAGCAGAGCCACAGGGGTGAGCAATCAGCCCCAGCATTTT. Its translation is CASRATGVSNQPQHF.

This clonotype was recorded many times. Compared with germline, one end of the junction differs, possibly owing to a read error. The J gene is TRBJ1-2, the V gene TRBV24-1, with D possibly being TRBD1 (6 bases). This CDR3 has 12 amino acids. Germline V gene sequence: CDR1 KGHDR, CDR2 SFDVKD. CDR3 DNA: TGTGCCACCAGTGTCAGCGTTTCGGGGGGCTACTTC. Its translation is CATSVSVSGGYF.

There are many counts of this clonotype. The chain is built from TRBV2 and TRBJ2-3; D is undetermined. V dropped 3 bases and J dropped 4 bases, with 17 bases sitting between them. Germline CDR1 reads SNHLY; CDR2 reads FYNNEI. The CDR3 extends over 16 amino acids. The CDR3 DNA follows: TGTGCCAGCAGTGAGCCCCTCCTGGCAAAGCCAGATACGCAGTATTTT. Protein product: CASSEPLLAKPDTQYF.

Only a few counts were recorded for this clonotype. CDR3 sequence: CAISGTVAGNTIYF. As DNA, the CDR3 is TGTGCCATCAGTGGTACAGTAGCTGGAAACACCATATATTTT. The chain links TRBV10-3 to TRBJ1-3; no definite D call. Trimming took off 4 bases at V and 2 bases at J, with 9 bases between the two ends. Germline V gene data show CDR1 as ENHRY and CDR2 as SYGVKD. The CDR3 extends over 14 amino acids.

The chain joins TRBV7-2 to TRBJ1-4; 9 bases are a match to TRBD1. This CDR3 comprises 15 residues. With 4 bases clipped from V and 10 bases from J, the junction kept 10 bases outside the gene matches. CDR1 SGHTA and CDR2 FQGNSA come from the germline V gene. The CDR3 DNA reads as TGTGCCAGCAGCTCGGACAGGGGAGGTTACGGAAAACTGTTTTTT. Amino acid sequence: CASSSDRGGYGKLFF.

This clonotype was counted once. A single base separates this from a much larger clone, so it may be a read error. The conserved final phenylalanine or tryptophan is absent from the CDR3, which likely points to a read error. V is TRBV4-1 and J is TRBJ1-4, with 8 bases aligning to TRBD1. The CDR3 is made up of 15 amino acids. Germline V CDR1 and CDR2: MGHRA, YSYEKL. The V and J ends lost 5 bases and 8 bases, in that order; junction bases with no gene match: 10. CDR3 residues: CASSTSPQGGEKLFL. The DNA of the CDR3 is TGCGCCAGCAGCACTTCCCCACAGGGGGGGGAAAAACTGTTTTTA.

V gene TRBV28 combines with J gene TRBJ2-7; D gene ambiguous. V dropped 5 bases and J dropped 1 base, with 6 bases sitting between them. The CDR3 is 12 residues long. Germline CDR1 and CDR2: MDHEN and SYDVKM. The CDR3, as DNA: TGTGCCAGCAGTCTTCCGTCCTACGAGCAGTACTTC. As protein: CASSLPSYEQYF.

The V and J genes are TRBV12-3 or TRBV12-4 and TRBJ2-7; no reliable D call. The CDR3 runs to 12 residues. V was cut by 4 bases and J by 4 bases, with 8 bases left in between. In nucleotides, the CDR3 is TGTGCCAGCAGTTCCGTAGGTTACGAGCAGTACTTC. Amino acid sequence: CASSSVGYEQYF.